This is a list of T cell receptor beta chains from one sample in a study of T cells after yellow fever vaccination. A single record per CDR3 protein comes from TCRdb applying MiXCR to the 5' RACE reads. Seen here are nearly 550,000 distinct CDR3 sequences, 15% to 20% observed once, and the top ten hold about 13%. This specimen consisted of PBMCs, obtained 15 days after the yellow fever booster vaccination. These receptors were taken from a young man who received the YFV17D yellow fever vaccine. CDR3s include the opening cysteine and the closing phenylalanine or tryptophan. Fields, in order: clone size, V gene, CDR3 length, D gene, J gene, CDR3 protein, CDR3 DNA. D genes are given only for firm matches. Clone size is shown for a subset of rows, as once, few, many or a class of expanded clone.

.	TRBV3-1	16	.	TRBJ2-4	CASSHGELRAKNIQYF	TGTGCCAGCAGCCACGGGGAGCTCCGGGCCAAAAACATTCAGTACTTC
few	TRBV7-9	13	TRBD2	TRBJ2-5	CASGLAGRETQYF	TGTGCCAGCGGACTAGCGGGAAGGGAGACCCAGTACTTC
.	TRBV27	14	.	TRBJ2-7	CASSFRGSLNEQYF	TGTGCCAGCAGTTTCCGGGGGAGCCTTAACGAGCAGTACTTC
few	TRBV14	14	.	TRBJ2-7	CASSPGGWNYEQYF	TGTGCCAGCAGCCCCGGCGGGTGGAATTACGAGCAGTACTTC
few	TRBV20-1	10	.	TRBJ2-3	CSGWGDTQYF	TGCAGTGGATGGGGAGATACGCAGTATTTT
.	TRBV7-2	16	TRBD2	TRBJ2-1	CASSLLLAGGPNEQFF	TGTGCCAGCAGCCTCTTACTAGCGGGAGGGCCGAATGAGCAGTTCTTC
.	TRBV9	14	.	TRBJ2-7	CASSPGTLDYEQYF	TGTGCCAGCAGCCCAGGGACACTAGACTACGAGCAGTACTTC
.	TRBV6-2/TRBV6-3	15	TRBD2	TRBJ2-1	CASSIREAAYNEQFF	TGTGCCAGCAGCATTCGGGAGGCGGCGTACAATGAGCAGTTCTTC
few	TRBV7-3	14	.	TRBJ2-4	CASSLDGGSNIQYF	TGTGCCAGCAGCTTAGATGGTGGGTCTAACATTCAGTACTTC
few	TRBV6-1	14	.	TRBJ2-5	CASSIRTKQETQYF	TGTGCCAGCAGTATCCGGACTAAACAAGAGACCCAGTACTTC